Listed here are 10 T cell receptor beta chains from one sample, sequenced in a study of T cell repertoires in cytomegalovirus infection. In TCRdb, the reads were re-called with MiXCR into one record per CDR3 protein. The sample lists 450,000 to 600,000 distinct CDR3 sequences, 10% to 12% occurring once. Sequencing used PBMCs. The receptors were sampled from a human donor in good health (CMV status not recorded). Some clones in this sample may be carry-over from other donors' samples.

The V call is TRBV12-3 or TRBV12-4, the J call TRBJ2-7; 11 positions agree with TRBD2. The CDR3 loop spans 17 amino acids. Germline trimming cut 4 bases from V and 7 bases from J; bases unmatched to any gene: 15. The DNA for the CDR3 is TGTGCCAGCAGTTCATCGGACCGACTAGCGGGGAGGAGTGAGCAGTACTTC. Translating it yields CASSSSDRLAGRSEQYF.

This clonotype was counted many times. The rearrangement joins TRBV7-8 to TRBJ1-2; D is possibly TRBD1 (5 bases). V was trimmed by 0 bases and J by 8 bases, leaving 10 bases between them. CDR3 size: 13 residues. Germline V lookup: CDR1 SGHVS, CDR2 FQNEAQ. The CDR3 spells CASSLALGVGYTF. For the CDR3, the DNA is TGTGCCAGCAGCTTAGCTCTGGGGGTAGGCTACACCTTC.

The table lists this clonotype with many counts. The CDR3 is CATSRDNGASYGYTF. CDR3 bases: TGTGCCACCAGCAGAGATAACGGGGCCAGCTATGGCTACACCTTC. The chain carries TRBV15 and TRBJ1-2; D might be TRBD1 (5 bases). Trimming took 0 bases from V and 4 from J, leaving 12 bases between them. This CDR3 comprises 15 residues. Germline V gene sequence: CDR1 LNHNV, CDR2 YYDKDF (reference sequence).

This clonotype has ten or more counts. The chain recombines TRBV7-9 with TRBJ2-1; 9 nucleotides align to TRBD1. V trimming: 5 bases; J trimming: 7 bases; junction bases outside the gene matches: 12. This CDR3 contains 16 residues. Germline CDR1 is SEHNR and CDR2 is FQNEAQ (reference sequence). CDR3 protein: CASSPSGTGRNNEQFF. CDR3 nucleotides: TGTGCCAGCAGCCCCTCCGGGACAGGGAGGAATAATGAGCAGTTCTTC.

This clonotype was seen many times. The CDR3 region has the DNA TGTGCCAGCTCACCAGGACAGGGAGGCTCTGGAAACACCATATATTTT. It codes for CASSPGQGGSGNTIYF. The rearrangement joins TRBV18 to TRBJ1-3; 8 nucleotides line up with TRBD1. V trimming: 2 bases; J trimming: 0 bases; junction bases outside the gene matches: 3. The CDR3 length is 16 residues. Germline values: CDR1 KGHSH, CDR2 LQKENI.

This clonotype was found many times. The chain carries TRBV5-1 and TRBJ2-1; a weak D match, TRBD1 (6 bases). CDR3 length equals 15 residues. Between the trimmed V and J ends, which lost 0 bases and 3 bases, there was a span of 10 bases. Germline V lookup: CDR1 SGHRS, CDR2 YFSETQ. Here the CDR3 reads CASSLADRNYNEQFF. The CDR3 nucleotides are TGCGCCAGCAGCTTGGCGGACAGAAACTACAATGAGCAGTTCTTC.

This clonotype was seen at least ten times. This sequence joins TRBV13 and TRBJ1-2; 11 bases map to TRBD1. Germline lookup yields CDR1 PRHDT and CDR2 FYEKMQ (reference sequence). CDR3 length: 17 amino acids. Trimming took 5 bases from V and 6 from J; bases not matched to a gene: 14. CDR3 DNA: TGTGCCAGCAGCGTTCCGGGACAGGGGGAAATAGGACATGGCTACACCTTC. As protein: CASSVPGQGEIGHGYTF.

The V call is TRBV7-9, the J call TRBJ1-1; 7 bases fit TRBD1. The CDR3 consists of 14 residues. The V segment lost 2 bases and the J segment 4 bases; nucleotides outside the gene matches: 4. CDR1 and CDR2 (germline): SEHNR, FQNEAQ (reference sequence). DNA for the CDR3: TGTGCCAGCAGCTTACAGGGGGTACTCACTGAAGCTTTCTTT. Its translation is CASSLQGVLTEAFF.

This clonotype was seen ten or more times. The CDR3 nucleotides are TGTGCCAGCAGCCTGACAGCGTTTGATAATCAGCCCCAGCATTTT. As protein: CASSLTAFDNQPQHF. This chain uses TRBV27 with TRBJ1-5, with D possibly being TRBD1 (5 bases). Germline V CDR1 and CDR2: MNHEY, SMNVEV (reference sequence). This CDR3 contains 15 residues. Trimming stripped 6 bases from V and 4 bases from J, with 16 bases between.

There are many counts of this clonotype. The chain couples TRBV7-9 to TRBJ1-4; D unresolved. The CDR3 is 15 residues long. Trimming stripped 1 base from V and 4 bases from J, with 10 bases between. The germline V gene encodes CDR1 SEHNR and CDR2 FQNEAQ (reference sequence). In DNA form, the CDR3 reads TGTGCCAGCAGCTTAGGGGCACACGATAATGAAAAACTGTTTTTT. This translates into CASSLGAHDNEKLFF.